Presented here are 27 T cell receptor beta chains from one specimen sequenced in a study of T cell repertoires in cytomegalovirus infection. These receptors have no known antigen. MiXCR was run by TCRdb on the reads, yielding one entry per CDR3 protein. This table holds roughly 920,000 distinct CDR3 sequences, roughly 30% found once. Sequencing was performed on cultured CD8+ T cells from PBMCs, taken from culture after CMV antigen stimulation. These TCRs come from a human donor in good health (CMV status not recorded). Some clones in this sample may be carry-over from other donors' samples.

This chain links TRBV29-1 with TRBJ2-3; 8 nucleotides align to TRBD2. Germline V gives CDR1 SQVTM, CDR2 ANQGSEA. The CDR3 runs 15 residues. The ends lost 3 bases at V and 2 bases at J; junction bases unmatched: 7. The CDR3 region is CSVDDSGVYTDTQYF. CDR3 sequence (DNA): TGCAGCGTTGACGATAGCGGGGTGTACACAGATACGCAGTATTTT.

Concerning this clonotype itself: One junction end does not reproduce the germline sequence, and a read error may be involved. The chain combines TRBV4-1 with TRBJ2-1; TRBD2 matches 7 bases. Germline V gives CDR1 MGHRA, CDR2 YSYEKL. This CDR3 region has 12 residues. The CDR3 DNA is TGCACCAGCACCGCCGGGGGGAGTGAGCAGTTCTTC. As protein: CTSTAGGSEQFF.

This clonotype was seen more than once but under ten times. This chain links TRBV28 with TRBJ2-2, with a weak D call TRBD1 (6 bases). The CDR3 consists of 14 residues. The germline V gene has CDR1 MDHEN and CDR2 SYDVKM. The V and J ends lost 7 bases and 1 base respectively, with 10 bases between them. The CDR3 is CASTLQGNTGELFF. The CDR3 DNA reads as TGTGCCAGCACCCTACAGGGGAACACCGGGGAGCTGTTTTTT.

This clonotype has more than one count but fewer than ten. The chain links TRBV7-3 to TRBJ1-1; 7 nucleotides align to TRBD1. J was trimmed by 6 bases and V by 2 bases; bases with no gene match: 9. This CDR3 comprises 15 residues. In germline, CDR1 is SGHTA, CDR2 FQGTGA. This CDR3 reads CASSLLSRGRAEAFF. The CDR3 coding sequence is TGTGCCAGCAGCTTACTCAGTAGGGGGCGGGCTGAAGCTTTCTTT.

The rearrangement links TRBV4-1 to TRBJ2-5; 8 bases are a match to TRBD1. V was clipped by 3 bases and J by 5 bases; unmatched bases: 5. The CDR3 covers 14 residues. Per germline, CDR1 MGHRA and CDR2 YSYEKL. CDR3: CASSQTGDQETQYF. For the CDR3, the DNA is TGCGCCAGCAGCCAGACAGGGGATCAGGAGACCCAGTACTTC.

The chain uses TRBV9 and TRBJ1-2; 8 nucleotides agree with TRBD1. This CDR3 region has 15 residues. J gave up 1 base and V 5 bases, and 7 bases lay outside the gene matches. CDR1 is SGDLS, CDR2 YYNGEE, per germline. The CDR3 sequence: CASSSPGQDNYGYTF. The CDR3 nucleotides are TGTGCCAGCAGTTCTCCGGGACAGGATAACTATGGCTACACCTTC. Variable domain in full (rest from reference TRBV9 and TRBJ1-2): DSGVTQTPKHLITATGQRVTLRCSPRSGDLSVYWYQQSLDQGLQFLIQYYNGEERAKGNILERFSAQQFPDLHSELNLSSLELGDSALYFCASSSPGQDNYGYTFGSGTRLTVV.

In its sample, this clonotype was seen a few times. An end of the junction does not agree with germline; a read error may underlie this. This sequence joins TRBV7-7 and TRBJ1-4; D call uncertain. This CDR3 has 15 amino acids. Germline V CDR1 and CDR2: SSHAT, FNYEAQ (reference sequence). CDR3 in DNA: TGTGCTAGCAGCCTTGAATCCTCTCCTAATGAAAAACTGTTTTTT. It is translated as CASSLESSPNEKLFF. The variable domain in full, with the rest retrieved from reference TRBV7-7 and TRBJ1-4, is GAGVSQSPRYKVTKRGQDVTLRCDPISSHATLYWYQQALGQGPEFLTYFNYEAQPDKSGLPSDRFSAERPEGSISTLTIQRTEQRDSAMYRCASSLESSPNEKLFFGSGTQLSVL.

There are a few counts of this clonotype. The chain links TRBV5-8 to TRBJ1-4, with D tentatively TRBD1 (5 bases). CDR3 length equals 14 residues. With 9 bases removed from V and 0 bases from J, the gap between germline ends came to 12 bases. Germline assignment: CDR1 SGHTS and CDR2 YDEGEE. CDR3 nucleotides: TGTGCCACAGGGACCGCCGCAACTAATGAAAAACTGTTTTTT. Protein product: CATGTAATNEKLFF.

This clonotype was found once. This CDR3 reads CALTRRGAPNEQFF. The CDR3 DNA sequence: TGTGCCTTAACCCGGCGGGGGGCCCCCAATGAGCAGTTCTTC. The genes are TRBV2 and TRBJ2-1; TRBD2 aligns across 8 bases. CDR1 is SNHLY and CDR2 is FYNNEI in the germline V gene. This CDR3 spans 14 amino acids. With V trimmed by 11 bases and J by 6 bases, 12 bases remained unmatched.

This chain links TRBV12-3 or TRBV12-4 with TRBJ1-4; D is perhaps TRBD1 (5 bases). Trimming took off 3 bases at V and 0 bases at J, with 20 bases between the two ends. The CDR3 loop spans 19 amino acids. The chain's CDR3 is CASSFQVAGNGPTNEKLFF. The CDR3 DNA is TGTGCCAGCAGTTTTCAGGTTGCAGGGAACGGGCCAACTAATGAAAAACTGTTTTTT.

V is TRBV6-2 or TRBV6-3 and J is TRBJ2-5, with D perhaps given as TRBD1 or TRBD2 (5 bases each). The CDR3 sequence is 15 residues long. Between the trimmed V and J ends, which lost 4 bases and 5 bases, there was a span of 17 bases. Germline lookup yields CDR1 MNHEY and CDR2 SVGEGT. The CDR3 region is CASSSDSSEGETQYF. CDR3 DNA sequence: TGTGCCAGCAGTTCCGACTCATCTGAGGGGGAGACCCAGTACTTC.

This clonotype was counted ten times or more. This chain connects TRBV6-1 to TRBJ1-5; the D is unclear. The CDR3 consists of 17 residues. The V end lost 0 bases, the J end lost 0 bases, and 12 bases lay between the germline ends. Germline loops: CDR1 MNHNS, CDR2 SASEGT. The DNA of the CDR3 is TGTGCCAGCAGTGAAGCCGTCCACAAGTATAGCAATCAGCCCCAGCATTTT. Amino acid sequence: CASSEAVHKYSNQPQHF.

This clonotype turned up a few times. The chain carries TRBV7-8 and TRBJ1-6; D unclear. The CDR3 contains 14 residues. V was cut by 3 bases and J by 5 bases, with 8 bases left in between. CDR1 is SGHVS, CDR2 FQNEAQ, per germline. The CDR3 region has the DNA TGTGCCAGCAGCTTTGGGCCAGATAATTCACCCCTCCACTTT. It codes for CASSFGPDNSPLHF.

This clonotype was counted a few times. The chain carries TRBV9 and TRBJ2-2; tentatively, D is TRBD2 (6 bases). The CDR3 runs to 14 residues. Germline V gene lookup returns CDR1 SGDLS and CDR2 YYNGEE. Trimming cost V 3 bases and J 8 bases, with 14 bases left between them. The CDR3: CASSAPGLAGELFF. CDR3 nucleotide sequence: TGTGCCAGCAGCGCTCCGGGACTTGCGGGGGAGCTGTTTTTT.

The chain uses TRBV27 and TRBJ2-3, with D tentatively TRBD2 (7 bases). The germline gives CDR1 MNHEY, CDR2 SMNVEV (reference sequence). V was trimmed by 8 bases and J by 1 base, leaving 13 bases between them. This CDR3 has 14 amino acids. This chain's CDR3 is CASLPRGRTDTQYF. The DNA of the CDR3 is TGTGCCAGCCTTCCGCGGGGGCGCACAGATACGCAGTATTTT.

This chain connects TRBV28 to TRBJ1-5; D is possibly TRBD1 (5 bases). The V and J ends lost 6 bases and 3 bases respectively, with 18 bases between them. Germline CDR1 is MDHEN and CDR2 is SYDVKM. The CDR3 is 16 amino acids. The CDR3 DNA follows: TGTGCCAGCAGGAAGACAGAGCTACTCTTCAATCAGCCCCAGCATTTT. Amino acid sequence: CASRKTELLFNQPQHF.

The gene calls are TRBV6-1 and TRBJ2-7; D gene unclear. CDR1 is MNHNS, CDR2 SASEGT, per germline. The CDR3 totals 11 residues. The V end lost 3 bases, the J end lost 5 bases, and 5 bases lay between the germline ends. This CDR3 reads CASSDFHEQYF. DNA for the CDR3: TGTGCCAGCAGTGACTTCCACGAGCAGTACTTC.

This chain joins TRBV10-3 and TRBJ1-2; D gene ambiguous. Germline CDR1 reads ENHRY; CDR2 reads SYGVKD. The V and J ends lost 1 base and 0 bases respectively, with 3 bases between them. The CDR3 is made up of 13 amino acids. CDR3 residues: CAISEFPNYGYTF. DNA of the CDR3: TGTGCCATCAGTGAGTTCCCTAACTATGGCTACACCTTC.

The chain has TRBV20-1 and TRBJ1-2, with a tentative D call TRBD1 (5 bases). The CDR3 is 13 residues long. Trimming removed 1 base at V and 5 bases at J, with 11 bases between. Germline-derived CDR1 and CDR2 are DFQATT and SNEGSKA (reference sequence). The DNA for the CDR3 is TGCAGTGCTAGAGGAGGGGATGGATATGGCTACACCTTC. Amino acid sequence: CSARGGDGYGYTF.

This rearrangement joins TRBV6-5 to TRBJ1-5, with D tentatively TRBD1 (6 bases). Germline V lookup: CDR1 MNHEY, CDR2 SVGAGI. Trimming removed 5 bases from V and 6 bases from J, with 17 bases in between. The CDR3 runs 15 residues. CDR3 sequence: CASSKGPGARQPQHF. The CDR3 DNA reads TGTGCCAGCAGTAAAGGCCCGGGGGCTCGTCAGCCCCAGCATTTT.

This clonotype was detected a few times. The chain carries TRBV12-3 or TRBV12-4 and TRBJ2-3; 8 positions match TRBD1. This CDR3 region has 16 residues. After removal of 5 bases from V and 2 bases from J, the junction contained 9 bases not matched to a gene. CDR3 amino acids: CASSPGQGINTDTQYF. For the CDR3, the DNA is TGTGCCAGCAGTCCCGGACAGGGCATAAACACAGATACGCAGTATTTT.

This clonotype appeared a few times. The chain has TRBV27 and TRBJ1-5; D ambiguous. The germline V and J ends were trimmed by 3 bases and 6 bases, with 12 bases remaining between them. The CDR3 is 14 amino acids. Germline loops: CDR1 MNHEY, CDR2 SMNVEV (reference sequence). The CDR3 protein is CASSFRARGQPQHF. The CDR3 DNA reads TGTGCCAGCAGTTTTCGGGCACGGGGTCAGCCCCAGCATTTT.

Only a few counts were recorded for this clonotype. V is TRBV28 and J is TRBJ1-6; unclear D gene. Germline V lookup: CDR1 MDHEN, CDR2 SYDVKM. The CDR3 length is 17 residues. Trimming stripped 5 bases from V and 11 bases from J, with 25 bases between. The CDR3 spells CASSRTQVQPGGAPLHF. DNA of the CDR3: TGTGCCAGCAGTAGGACTCAGGTTCAACCCGGCGGGGCACCCCTCCACTTT.

The rearrangement joins TRBV5-1 to TRBJ2-5; a possible D gene is TRBD2 (6 bases). CDR1 is SGHRS and CDR2 is YFSETQ in the germline V gene. Deletions cut 4 bases from V and 5 bases from J, with 18 bases between. The CDR3 is made up of 15 amino acids. CDR3 sequence: CASSPELPRGETQYF. CDR3 coding DNA: TGCGCCAGCAGCCCGGAACTACCCCGGGGGGAGACCCAGTACTTC.

In this sample, this clonotype turned up many times. This rearrangement joins TRBV6-5 to TRBJ2-5; 13 positions agree with TRBD2. The CDR3 is 17 amino acids. V shed 6 bases, J shed 5 bases, and the junction held 12 bases outside the gene matches. The germline gives CDR1 MNHEY, CDR2 SVGAGI. The CDR3 loop reads CASSSGTSGVLGETQYF. The DNA of the CDR3 is TGTGCCAGCAGCTCCGGGACTAGCGGGGTGCTGGGGGAGACCCAGTACTTC.

This clonotype occurred a few times. The chain uses TRBV6-1 and TRBJ1-1, with TRBD1 matching 9 bases. The CDR3 contains 14 residues. V trimming: 6 bases; J trimming: 6 bases; junction bases outside the gene matches: 8. Per the germline V gene, CDR1 is MNHNS and CDR2 is SASEGT. CDR3 in DNA: TGTGCCAGCAGCCTGCCCGACAGGGGGGCTGAAGCTTTCTTT. The encoded protein is CASSLPDRGAEAFF.

This chain uses TRBV4-2 with TRBJ1-1; D gene unclear. This CDR3 spans 17 amino acids. CDR1 LGHNA and CDR2 YNFKEQ come from the germline V gene. Trimming stripped 1 base from V and 0 bases from J, with 15 bases between. The CDR3 bases are TGTGCCAGCAGCCAAGTCGGGGATCGGGAAATGAACACTGAAGCTTTCTTT. This codes for CASSQVGDREMNTEAFF.